The sample holds many counts of the clone carrying this T cell receptor beta chain. This sample was included in a study of identical twins. No donor was unhealthy or non-Caucasian. CDR1 and CDR2 (germline): SEHNR, FQNEAQ (reference sequence). This CDR3 comprises 12 residues. V lost 3 bases to trimming and J lost 5 bases, with 8 bases between them. TCRdb reprocessed the 5' RACE reads via MiXCR and lists one record per CDR3 protein. The table lists about 220,000 distinct CDR3 sequences, over 5% of them singletons, with roughly 15% in the top ten. These same records also appear under a second study, on T cells expressing NK-cell markers. That work states: About six donors carried dominant NKG2C+ clonotypes that made up roughly 1.0-8% of their CD8+ T cells.

The rearrangement links TRBV7-9 to TRBJ2-7; no clear D gene. The specimen sequenced was CD8+ T cells sorted from blood. This TCR derives from a woman aged 18-35 years in good health. The CDR3 region is CASSLIVHEQYF. CDR3 in DNA: TGTGCCAGCAGCTTGATTGTCCACGAGCAGTACTTC.